Following are 11 T cell receptor beta chains from one sample sequenced in a study of identical twins. TCRdb ran MiXCR on the 5' RACE reads and lists one entry per CDR3 protein. The sample carries some 560,000 distinct CDR3 sequences, nearly 10% recorded once. These data also featured in a second study, about yellow fever vaccine responses in identical twins.

Material: PBMCs. The receptors were sampled from a woman aged 18 to 35 in good health.

The chain joins TRBV3-1 to TRBJ2-1; TRBD2 matches at 12 bases. The CDR3 is 17 amino acids. Germline CDR1 and CDR2: LGHDT and YNNKEL (reference sequence). V lost 2 bases, J lost 10 bases, and 12 bases stayed unmatched. The CDR3 nucleotides read TGTGCCAGCAGCCAACCTCTTCGACTAGCGGGGGCTAGCGAGCAGTTCTTC. As protein: CASSQPLRLAGASEQFF.

This clonotype was counted only a few times. J is TRBJ2-7 and V is TRBV29-1; the D gene could be TRBD1 or TRBD2 (5 bases each). From germline, CDR1 is SQVTM and CDR2 ANQGSEA. The CDR3 sequence is 13 residues long. The germline V and J ends were trimmed by 4 bases and 2 bases, with 12 bases remaining between them. CDR3 DNA: TGCAGCGTTGGGGTACTGGGGGCCTACGAGCAGTACTTC. This gives the protein CSVGVLGAYEQYF.

With regard to this clonotype: This clone may be a read error of a much larger clone one base away. The rearrangement joins TRBV28 to TRBJ2-3; 14 nucleotides align to TRBD2. CDR3 length: 15 amino acids. The V gene's germline CDR1 is MDHEN and CDR2 SYDVKM. CDR3 coding DNA: TGTGCCAGCAACGCCGGGACTAGCGGGAGAGATACGCAGAATTTT. Protein sequence: CASNAGTSGRDTQNF.

The CDR3 nucleotides read TGTGCCAGCAGTTTATCGTGGGACGACAAAGAGACCCAGTACTTC. Its protein product is CASSLSWDDKETQYF. The V gene is TRBV27, the J gene TRBJ2-5, with D perhaps given as TRBD1 or TRBD2 (5 bases each). Trimming pared 0 bases from V and 3 bases from J, leaving 11 bases between. Germline assignment: CDR1 MNHEY and CDR2 SMNVEV (reference sequence). The CDR3 length is 15 residues.

This clonotype was recorded at least ten times. This rearrangement joins TRBV11-2 to TRBJ2-7, with D possibly matching TRBD1 (6 bases). Germline CDR1 reads SGHAT; CDR2 reads FQNNGV. The CDR3 extends over 15 amino acids. Trimming shortened V by 7 bases and J by 0 bases, and 16 bases separated the two germline ends. The CDR3 DNA reads TGTGCCAGCACCAAGGACCGGGACACCTCCTACGAGCAGTACTTC. Its translation: CASTKDRDTSYEQYF.

This clonotype turned up a few times. This chain joins TRBV20-1 and TRBJ2-1, with D unresolved. The V and J ends lost 0 bases and 1 base respectively, with 7 bases between them. Germline CDR1 DFQATT, CDR2 SNEGSKA (reference sequence). This CDR3 region has 14 residues. CDR3 sequence: CSARDLGSYNEQFF. The CDR3 DNA reads as TGCAGTGCTAGAGATCTGGGATCCTACAATGAGCAGTTCTTC.

This clonotype showed up many times. The V call is TRBV29-1, the J call TRBJ2-1; 13 bases match TRBD2. This CDR3 has 15 residues. The junction had 6 bases not matched to a gene; V was cut back by 7 bases and J by 3 bases. Germline-derived CDR1 and CDR2 are SQVTM and ANQGSEA. As DNA, the CDR3 is TGCAGCGGTGGACTAGCGGGAGTTTTCTACAATGAGCAGTTCTTC. It specifies CSGGLAGVFYNEQFF.

This clonotype was recorded many times. This chain joins TRBV11-2 and TRBJ2-1; D is possibly TRBD1 (5 bases). Between the trimmed V and J ends, which lost 3 bases and 9 bases, there was a span of 9 bases. There are 12 residues in the CDR3. In germline, CDR1 is SGHAT, CDR2 FQNNGV. The DNA for the CDR3 is TGTGCCAGCAGCTTGGACATCACTGAGCAGTTCTTC. Amino acids: CASSLDITEQFF.

The sample holds many counts of this clonotype. This chain links TRBV18 with TRBJ2-5; D unresolved. The CDR3 runs 13 residues. Germline V gene sequence: CDR1 KGHSH, CDR2 LQKENI. With 4 bases removed from V and 5 bases from J, the gap between germline ends came to 11 bases. CDR3 region: CASSLRRDETQYF. DNA of the CDR3: TGTGCCAGCTCACTTCGTCGTGACGAGACCCAGTACTTC.

This clonotype occurred once. The chain uses TRBV18 and TRBJ1-2; D gene ambiguous. Deletions cut 9 bases from V and 4 bases from J, with 15 bases between. The CDR3 is 13 amino acids. In germline, CDR1 is KGHSH, CDR2 LQKENI. DNA of the CDR3: TGTGCCAGTTTCGAGCCGCTTGGCTATGGCTACACCTTC. Its protein product is CASFEPLGYGYTF.

This clonotype came up a few times. The chain uses TRBV10-1 and TRBJ2-5; D is undetermined. The germline V gene has CDR1 WNHNN and CDR2 SYGVQD (reference sequence). The CDR3 loop spans 13 amino acids. V dropped 3 bases and J dropped 7 bases, with 12 bases sitting between them. The CDR3 loop reads CASSDEVLSTQYF. CDR3 DNA: TGCGCCAGCAGTGACGAGGTCCTATCGACCCAGTACTTC.